The rows below give T cell receptor beta chains drawn from one sample of a study of shared clonotypes between healthy human individuals. The protocol was immunoSEQ multiplex PCR, while the TCRdb copy is restricted to in-frame clones and leaves out a portion. The repertoire has around 700,000 clones, around 72% of them found once; the top ten carry about 1.7%. Sequencing was carried out using memory CD4+ T cells sorted from blood. The source of these receptors is a woman in her 30s in good health. Both conserved end residues are part of each CDR3. The size of a clone is reported for some rows only, either as once, few or many, or as a class for expanded clones.

size: NA
V: TRBV6-5
CDR3: CASRNRSPNTEAFF

size: NA
V: TRBV5-1
CDR3: CASSLDAGGNTEAFF

size: NA
V: TRBV7-9
CDR3: CASSPWDSGITEAFF

size: once
V: TRBV29-1
CDR3: CSVWTGRGNTEAFF

size: NA
V: TRBV18
CDR3: CASSPVGQGDTQYF

size: NA
V: TRBV11-2
CDR3: CASRSQETQYF

size: NA
V: TRBV21-1
CDR3: CASGGASGRANEQFF

size: NA
V: TRBV18
CDR3: CASSPLGQGASGANVLTF

size: once
V: TRBV28
CDR3: CASNRSRGPWIGTSSSYEQYF

size: few
V: TRBV5-1
CDR3: CASSSGTGGVEQYF

size: few
V: TRBV19
CDR3: CASRTLASSYNEQFF

size: NA
V: TRBV7-6
CDR3: CASSLASGSIYEQYF

size: NA
V: TRBV5-1
CDR3: CASSRDSYSYNEQFF

size: NA
V: TRBV6-5
CDR3: CASSPRDQTYEQYF

size: NA
V: TRBV7-9
CDR3: CASSLARDGGAFF